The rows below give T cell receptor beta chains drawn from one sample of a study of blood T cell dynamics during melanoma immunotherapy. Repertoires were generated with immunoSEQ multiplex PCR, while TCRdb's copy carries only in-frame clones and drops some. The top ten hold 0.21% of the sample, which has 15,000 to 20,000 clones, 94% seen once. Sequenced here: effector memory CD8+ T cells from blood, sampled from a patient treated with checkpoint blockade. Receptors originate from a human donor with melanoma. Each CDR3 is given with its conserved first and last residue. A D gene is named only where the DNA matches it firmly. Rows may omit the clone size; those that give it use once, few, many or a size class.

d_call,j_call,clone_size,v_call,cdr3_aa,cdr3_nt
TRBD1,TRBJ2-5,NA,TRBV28,CASSPSETGAAETQYF,TGTGCCAGCAGTCCTTCGGAGACAGGGGCGGCGGAGACCCAGTACTTC
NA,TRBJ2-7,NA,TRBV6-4,CASRPRVSSYEQYF,TGTGCCAGCAGACCGAGGGTATCTTCCTACGAGCAGTACTTC
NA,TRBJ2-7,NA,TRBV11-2,CASSLDLKLDPRWFEQYF,TGTGCCAGCAGCTTAGATCTGAAGCTAGATCCCCGATGGTTCGAGCAGTACTTC
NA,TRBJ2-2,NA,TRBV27,CASSDSTGELFF,TGTGCCAGCAGTGACAGCACCGGGGAGCTGTTTTTT
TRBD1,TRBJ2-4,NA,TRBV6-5,CASSYRDRGYIQYF,TGTGCCAGCAGTTACCGGGACAGGGGTTACATTCAGTACTTC
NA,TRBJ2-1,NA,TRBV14,CASSQAPRGVEQFF,TGTGCCAGCAGCCAAGCACCCAGGGGGGTTGAGCAGTTCTTC
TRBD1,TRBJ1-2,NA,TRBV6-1,CASSEASQGAWGYTF,TGTGCCAGCAGTGAAGCTTCACAGGGGGCTTGGGGCTACACCTTC
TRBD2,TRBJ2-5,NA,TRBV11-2,CASSLRGGRGGQETQYF,TGTGCCAGCAGCCTGCGAGGCGGGAGGGGGGGGCAAGAGACCCAGTACTTC
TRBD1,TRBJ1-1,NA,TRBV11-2,CASSKPPPSTGGGRTEAFF,TGTGCCAGCTCCAAGCCGCCCCCATCCACAGGGGGAGGGCGGACTGAAGCTTTCTTT
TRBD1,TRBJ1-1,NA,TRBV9,CASSEGGRTEAFF,TGTGCCAGCAGCGAAGGGGGCAGGACTGAAGCTTTCTTT
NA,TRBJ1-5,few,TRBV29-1,CSVGGGSNQPQHF,TGCAGCGTTGGTGGGGGAAGCAATCAGCCCCAGCATTTT
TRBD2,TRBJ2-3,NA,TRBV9,CASSVEGGSRDTQYF,TGTGCCAGCAGCGTAGAGGGCGGGAGCCGAGATACGCAGTATTTT
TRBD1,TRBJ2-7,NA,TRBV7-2,CASRDGTATSYEQYF,TGTGCCAGCAGGGATGGGACAGCCACTTCCTACGAGCAGTACTTC
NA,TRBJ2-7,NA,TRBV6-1,CASSEETVLYEQYF,TGTGCCAGCAGTGAAGAAACAGTACTCTACGAGCAGTACTTC
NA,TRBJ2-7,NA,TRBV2,CASSEVVSVPYEQYF,TGTGCCAGCAGTGAAGTTGTGTCTGTACCCTACGAGCAGTACTTC
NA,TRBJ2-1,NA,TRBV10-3,CAIGGSPPDEQFF,TGTGCCATCGGGGGGAGCCCCCCGGACGAGCAGTTCTTC
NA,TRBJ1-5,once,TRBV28,CASSLYPGARNQPQHF,TGTGCCAGCAGTTTATATCCGGGGGCGCGGAATCAGCCCCAGCATTTT
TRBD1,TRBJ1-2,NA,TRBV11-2,CASSSPGQGLNYGYTF,TGTGCCAGCAGCTCCCCGGGACAGGGGCTTAACTATGGCTACACCTTC
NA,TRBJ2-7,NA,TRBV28,CASAITGSSYEQYF,TGTGCCAGTGCAATAACAGGGAGCTCCTACGAGCAGTACTTC
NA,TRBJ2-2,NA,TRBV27,CASSWWGTGELFF,TGTGCCAGCAGTTGGTGGGGAACCGGGGAGCTGTTTTTT
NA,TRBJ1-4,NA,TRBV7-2,CASSLRSAQKGPTNEKLFF,TGTGCCAGCAGCTTGAGATCGGCTCAAAAGGGGCCAACTAATGAAAAACTGTTTTTT
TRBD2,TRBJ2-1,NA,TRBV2,CASSVAGGGRNEQFF,TGTGCCAGCAGTGTCGCGGGAGGGGGAAGAAATGAGCAGTTCTTC
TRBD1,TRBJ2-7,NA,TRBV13,CASSAGTGTYEQYF,TGTGCCAGCAGCGCCGGGACAGGTACCTACGAGCAGTACTTC
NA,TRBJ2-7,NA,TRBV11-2,CASSRTGIYEQYF,TGTGCCAGCAGCCGCACAGGGATCTACGAGCAGTACTTC
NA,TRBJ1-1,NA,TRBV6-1,CASNYRAMNTEAFF,TGTGCCAGCAATTACAGGGCAATGAACACTGAAGCTTTCTTT
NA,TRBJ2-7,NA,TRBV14,CASSQSQGFGEQYF,TGTGCCAGCAGCCAAAGTCAGGGCTTCGGGGAGCAGTACTTC
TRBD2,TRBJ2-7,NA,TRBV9,CASSVTSGRNEQYF,TGTGCCAGCAGCGTAACTAGCGGGAGAAACGAGCAGTACTTC
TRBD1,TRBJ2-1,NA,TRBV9,CASSVFRDRVNEQFF,TGTGCCAGCAGCGTATTCCGGGACAGGGTCAATGAGCAGTTCTTC
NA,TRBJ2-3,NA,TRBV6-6,CALRGSTDTQYF,TGTGCCCTTAGGGGGAGCACAGATACGCAGTATTTT
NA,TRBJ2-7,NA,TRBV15,CATRNRGAYEQYF,TGTGCCACCAGGAACCGCGGGGCCTACGAGCAGTACTTC
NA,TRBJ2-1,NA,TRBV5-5,CASSLFGSNNEQFF,TGTGCCAGCAGCTTGTTCGGCAGCAACAATGAGCAGTTCTTC
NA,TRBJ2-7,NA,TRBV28,CATKFYEQYF,TGTGCCACCAAGTTCTACGAGCAGTACTTC
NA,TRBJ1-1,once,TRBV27,CASSFPGPFGTEAFF,TGTGCCAGCAGTTTCCCAGGGCCCTTCGGCACTGAAGCTTTCTTT
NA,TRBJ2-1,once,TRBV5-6,CASSLAEGDEQFF,TGTGCCAGCAGCTTGGCCGAGGGGGATGAGCAGTTCTTC
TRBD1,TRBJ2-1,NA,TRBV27,CATQQGANEQFF,TGTGCCACACAACAGGGGGCGAATGAGCAGTTCTTC
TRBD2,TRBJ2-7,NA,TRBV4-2,CASSPGLAGVRNEQYF,TGTGCCAGCAGCCCGGGACTAGCGGGAGTTCGGAACGAGCAGTACTTC
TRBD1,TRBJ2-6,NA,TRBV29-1,CSVLTGGGPSSGANVLTF,TGCAGCGTTCTGACAGGGGGCGGACCGAGCTCTGGGGCCAACGTCCTGACTTTC
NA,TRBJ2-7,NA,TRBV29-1,CSVEGRQGGDYEQYF,TGCAGCGTTGAAGGAAGGCAGGGAGGAGACTACGAGCAGTACTTC
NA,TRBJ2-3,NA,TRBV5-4,CASSPRRSEDTQYF,TGTGCCAGCAGCCCGCGGCGTAGTGAAGATACGCAGTATTTT
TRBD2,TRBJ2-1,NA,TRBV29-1,CSVPAGGSYEQFF,TGCAGCGTTCCAGCGGGAGGGAGCTATGAGCAGTTCTTC
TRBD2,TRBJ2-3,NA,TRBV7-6,CASSQGAASGRLGPDTQYF,TGTGCCAGCAGCCAGGGGGCGGCTAGCGGGAGGCTGGGGCCAGATACGCAGTATTTT
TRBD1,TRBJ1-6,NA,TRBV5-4,CASRGTDNSPLHF,TGTGCCAGCAGAGGGACAGATAATTCACCCCTCCACTTT
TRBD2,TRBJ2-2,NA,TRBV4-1,CASSQLGTSEGTGELFF,TGCGCCAGCAGCCAGCTAGGGACTAGCGAGGGTACCGGGGAGCTGTTTTTT
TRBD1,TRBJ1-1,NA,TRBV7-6,CASSPGQGNTEAFF,TGTGCCAGCAGCCCAGGACAGGGGAACACTGAAGCTTTCTTT
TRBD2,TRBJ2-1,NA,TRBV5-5,CASSFARTSDGEQFF,TGTGCCAGCAGCTTCGCGCGGACTAGCGACGGTGAGCAGTTCTTC
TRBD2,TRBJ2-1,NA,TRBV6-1,CASSISGIRYNEQFF,TGTGCCAGCAGTATTAGCGGGATTCGTTACAATGAGCAGTTCTTC
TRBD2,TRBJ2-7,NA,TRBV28,CASSLLAGSYEQYF,TGTGCCAGCAGTTTACTAGCGGGTTCCTACGAGCAGTACTTC
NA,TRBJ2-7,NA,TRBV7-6,CASSLGGASLRDEQYF,TGTGCCAGCAGCTTAGGAGGCGCTAGCCTACGGGACGAGCAGTACTTC
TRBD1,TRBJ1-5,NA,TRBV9,CASSVGDREDQPQHF,TGTGCCAGCAGCGTAGGGGACAGGGAGGATCAGCCCCAGCATTTT
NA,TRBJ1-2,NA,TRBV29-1,CSVEDPSGIYGYTF,TGCAGCGTTGAAGACCCCTCCGGGATCTATGGCTACACCTTC
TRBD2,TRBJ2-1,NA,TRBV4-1,CASSQGAGTSSEQFF,TGCGCCAGCAGCCAAGGGGCCGGGACTAGTAGTGAGCAGTTCTTC
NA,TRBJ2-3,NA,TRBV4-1,CASRGRHGGSTDTQYF,TGCGCCAGCAGGGGACGGCACGGCGGGAGCACAGATACGCAGTATTTT
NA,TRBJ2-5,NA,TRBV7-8,CASSHNMGREETQYF,TGTGCCAGCAGCCATAATATGGGACGGGAAGAGACCCAGTACTTC
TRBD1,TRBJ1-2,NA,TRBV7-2,CASSLRWDRGSYGYTF,TGTGCCAGCAGCTTAAGGTGGGACAGGGGTTCCTATGGCTACACCTTC
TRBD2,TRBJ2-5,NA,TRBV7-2,CASTRGLAGARETQYF,TGTGCCAGCACGCGAGGACTAGCGGGAGCAAGAGAGACCCAGTACTTC
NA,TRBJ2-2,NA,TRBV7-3,CASSLSRGFGELFF,TGTGCCAGCAGCTTAAGTCGGGGTTTCGGGGAGCTGTTTTTT
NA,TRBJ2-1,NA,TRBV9,CASSVGAGWNEQFF,TGTGCCAGCAGCGTAGGGGCAGGGTGGAATGAGCAGTTCTTC
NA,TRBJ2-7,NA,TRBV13,CASSLGSRSIHEQYF,TGTGCCAGCAGCTTGGGATCTAGGAGTATCCACGAGCAGTACTTC
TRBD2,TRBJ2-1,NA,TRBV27,CASSPVTSGIDNEQFF,TGTGCCAGCAGCCCTGTTACTAGCGGGATCGACAATGAGCAGTTCTTC